Sequencing of this TCR beta chain was carried out in a study of identical twins. Findings and limits, study-wide: Interpretation of the results relied on cross-sectional statistical analysis and not on following the same donors. Among beta out-of-frame sequences, excess sharing between twins appeared weaker.

TCRdb fed the 5' RACE reads into MiXCR, producing one record per CDR3 protein. The sample lists 500,000 to 600,000 distinct CDR3 sequences, around 20% occurring once. About this clonotype: The antigen remains unidentified.

Deletions cut 4 bases from V and 4 bases from J, with 11 bases between. The CDR3 loop spans 13 amino acids. CDR1 SGHTS and CDR2 YDEGEE come from the germline V gene. The same specimen was also included in a second study, on T cells expressing NK-cell markers. That paper adds: Sorted CD3+CD56+NKG2C+, CD3+CD56+NKG2C- and CD3+CD56-NKG2C+ T cells provided the TCR beta repertoires. These clonotypes additionally ranked first within the CD3+CD56-NKG2C+ fraction of four donors.

The sample comprised CD4+ T cells sorted from blood. The V and J genes are TRBV5-8 and TRBJ1-2; the D is unclear. The clonotype comes from a woman under 30 in good health. Here the CDR3 reads CASSQEPSYGYTF. The CDR3 region has the DNA TGTGCCAGCAGCCAGGAGCCGAGCTATGGCTACACCTTC.